The 23 T cell receptor beta chains given below trace back to one sample, sequenced in a study of tumor-infiltrating lymphocytes in oesophageal squamous cell carcinoma. TCRdb analysed the PCR reads with MiXCR anew, one entry per CDR3 protein. This sample has 8,500 to 14,000 distinct CDR3 sequences, with less than 65% found just once. The source material was esophageal tumor tissue. All receptors derive from a male donor with esophageal squamous cell carcinoma.

Turning to this clonotype: One junction end does not reproduce the germline sequence, and a read error may be involved. The chain joins TRBV7-7 to TRBJ2-5; 7 bases fit TRBD1. This CDR3 spans 15 amino acids. Germline CDR1 SSHAT, CDR2 FNYEAQ (reference sequence). The CDR3 here is CASSLASTGYETQYF. CDR3 nucleotides: TGTGCTAGCAGCTTAGCGTCGACAGGGTACGAGACCCAGTACTTC.

The chain has TRBV19 and TRBJ2-7; TRBD1 matches 10 bases. CDR3 size: 14 residues. Trimming at V came to 4 bases and at J to 7 bases, leaving 7 bases not matched to a gene. CDR1 and CDR2 (germline): LNHDA, SQIVND (reference sequence). CDR3 in amino acids: CASSRTGGWNEQYF. CDR3 coding DNA: TGTGCCAGTAGTAGGACAGGGGGTTGGAATGAGCAGTACTTC. The full variable domain, with the rest looked up from reference TRBV19 and TRBJ2-7, is DGGITQSPKYLFRKEGQNVTLSCEQNLNHDAMYWYRQDPGQGLRLIYYSQIVNDFQKGDIAEGYSVSREKKESFPLTVTSAQKNPTAFYLCASSRTGGWNEQYFGPGTRLTVT.

The chain links TRBV7-2 to TRBJ2-3, with 13 bases identical to TRBD2. CDR1 SGHTA and CDR2 FQGNSA come from the germline V gene. This CDR3 spans 15 amino acids. With V trimmed by 5 bases and J by 4 bases, 3 bases remained unmatched. As DNA, the CDR3 is TGTGCCAGCAGCCGACTAGCGGGAGGTTCAGATACGCAGTATTTT. Its protein product is CASSRLAGGSDTQYF. Supplemented by reference TRBV7-2 and TRBJ2-3, the full variable domain reads GAGVSQSPSNKVTEKGKDVELRCDPISGHTALYWYRQSLGQGLEFLIYFQGNSAPDKSGLPSDRFSAERTGGSVSTLTIQRTQQEDSAVYLCASSRLAGGSDTQYFGPGTRLTVL.

The V gene is TRBV7-3, the J gene TRBJ2-7, with D tentatively TRBD2 (6 bases). The better agreement between TRBJ2-5 and the DNA end casts doubt on the J call. This CDR3 spans 15 amino acids. Germline V gene sequence: CDR1 SGHTA, CDR2 FQGTGA. This CDR3 is CASSLTEGPKETQYF. As DNA, the CDR3 is TGTGCCAGCAGCTTAACGGAGGGCCCCAAGGAGACCCAGTACTTC.

By its share, this clonotype is medium-sized. This chain connects TRBV6-1 to TRBJ1-2, with D perhaps TRBD1 (5 bases). The CDR3 is 11 amino acids. V was trimmed by 8 bases and J by 1 base, leaving 5 bases between them. The germline gives CDR1 MNHNS, CDR2 SASEGT. The CDR3 bases are TGTGCCAGCGGGGGTAACTATGGCTACACCTTC. This sequence encodes CASGGNYGYTF.

As for this clonotype: A read error may produce the germline difference seen at one junction end. The chain is built from TRBV7-6 and TRBJ2-5; 9 bases are a match to TRBD2. CDR1 is SGHVS and CDR2 is FNYEAQ in the germline V gene. The CDR3 covers 14 residues. The CDR3 protein is CASSPGTSSKTQYF. In DNA, the CDR3 is TGTGCTAGCAGCCCGGGGACTAGCAGCAAGACCCAGTACTTC.

This clonotype was seen a handful of times. The rearrangement uses TRBV27 and TRBJ2-1; 13 bases align to TRBD2. The J call may be wrong; the DNA end is better matched by TRBJ2-7. CDR1 MNHEY and CDR2 SMNVEV come from the germline V gene (reference sequence). The CDR3 length is 14 residues. The CDR3 coding sequence is TGTGCCAGCAGTCGGACTAGCGGGAGTGGCGAGCAGTACTTC. Translated, it gives CASSRTSGSGEQYF.

This sequence joins TRBV10-3 and TRBJ2-7; TRBD1 agrees at 8 bases. Near its end, the DNA agrees better with TRBJ2-1, so the J call may be wrong. The CDR3 covers 12 residues. Per the germline V gene, CDR1 is ENHRY and CDR2 is SYGVKD. In DNA form, the CDR3 reads TGTGCCATCAGGGACAGGGTCAATGAGCAGTTCTTC. Encoded protein: CAIRDRVNEQFF.

This rearrangement joins TRBV13 to TRBJ2-1, with 10 positions matching TRBD1. Germline V gene lookup returns CDR1 PRHDT and CDR2 FYEKMQ (reference sequence). J was trimmed by 4 bases and V by 3 bases; bases with no gene match: 0. The CDR3 covers 14 residues. CDR3 nucleotide sequence: TGTGCCAGCAGCTTGGGACAGGGGTACAATGAGCAGTTCTTC. Protein: CASSLGQGYNEQFF.

The J gene is TRBJ1-6, the V gene TRBV7-9; D is possibly TRBD1 (5 bases). V lost 3 bases, J lost 12 bases, and 9 bases lay in between. CDR3 length equals 12 residues. CDR1 SEHNR and CDR2 FQNEAQ come from the germline V gene (reference sequence). The CDR3 loop is CASSFGQGPLHF. In DNA form, the CDR3 reads TGTGCCAGCAGCTTCGGACAAGGACCCCTCCACTTT.

This clonotype has more than one count but fewer than ten. The J gene is TRBJ2-5, the V gene TRBV7-8, with TRBD1 identical over 10 bases. With the DNA end fitting TRBJ1-2 better, the J assignment may be wrong. Germline V gene lookup returns CDR1 SGHVS and CDR2 FQNEAQ. The CDR3 loop spans 15 amino acids. Written as DNA, the CDR3 is TGTGCCAGCAGCTCAGAAGACGGGACAGGGGCTGGCTACACCTTC. This codes for CASSSEDGTGAGYTF.

V is TRBV10-3 and J is TRBJ2-5; 11 bases line up with TRBD2. Germline values: CDR1 ENHRY, CDR2 SYGVKD. The CDR3 extends over 17 amino acids. The trim removed 4 bases at V and 11 bases at J, leaving 18 bases unmatched. The CDR3 nucleotides read TGTGCCATCAGTGTCGGTATGACTAGCGGGGTCTACAATGAGCAGTACTTC. Protein product: CAISVGMTSGVYNEQYF.

The V gene is TRBV4-1, the J gene TRBJ1-5; D might be TRBD1 (5 bases). Germline V gene sequence: CDR1 MGHRA, CDR2 YSYEKL. The V end lost 4 bases, the J end lost 2 bases, and 12 bases lay between the germline ends. This CDR3 contains 15 residues. The CDR3 sequence: CASSPTGGGNQPQHF. Here the CDR3 DNA reads TGCGCCAGCAGCCCCACCGGGGGGGGCAATCAGCCCCAGCATTTT.

By share of the sample, this clonotype is medium-sized. The V and J genes are TRBV11-3 and TRBJ2-1; D possibly matches TRBD1 or TRBD2 (5 bases each). Trimming took 0 bases from V and 9 from J, leaving 6 bases between them. Germline assignment: CDR1 SGHNT and CDR2 YENEEA. The CDR3 length is 12 residues. The CDR3 sequence: CASSLERGEQFF. As DNA, the CDR3 is TGTGCCAGCAGCTTAGAGAGGGGTGAGCAGTTCTTC.

In this sample, this clonotype turned up a few times. The J gene is TRBJ2-3, the V gene TRBV7-3; 11 bases align to TRBD1. V lost 6 bases to trimming and J lost 4 bases; unmatched junction nucleotides: 9. The CDR3 runs 16 residues. Looked up from germline, CDR1 is SGHTA and CDR2 is FQGTGA. The DNA for the CDR3 is TGTGCCAGCAGTCGCCCGGGACAGGGGGGACCAGATACGCAGTATTTT. It is translated as CASSRPGQGGPDTQYF.

V gene TRBV15 combines with J gene TRBJ2-3, with 9 bases matching TRBD2. The tail of the sequence fits TRBJ2-7 better, so the J call may be wrong. The CDR3 contains 13 residues. The germline V gene encodes CDR1 LNHNV and CDR2 YYDKDF (reference sequence). The CDR3 DNA is TGTGCCACCAGCAGAGTAGCGGGAGAAGAGCAGTACTTC. Protein sequence: CATSRVAGEEQYF.

This chain uses TRBV27 with TRBJ2-3; TRBD1 is a possible D gene (6 bases). The DNA end favors TRBJ2-7, so the J call may be wrong. The CDR3 is 15 residues long. The germline V gene has CDR1 MNHEY and CDR2 SMNVEV (reference sequence). CDR3 bases: TGTGCCAGCAGACAGTTCCTGACAGGCACCTACGAGCAGTACTTC. Encoded protein: CASRQFLTGTYEQYF.

This chain uses TRBV12-3 or TRBV12-4 with TRBJ1-1; possibly TRBD1 for D (5 bases). The CDR3 covers 13 residues. The V end was cut by 5 bases, the J end by 1 base, with 8 bases between. CDR3 bases: TGTGCCAGCAGTAAAACAGGGAACACTGAAGCTTTCTTT. It translates to CASSKTGNTEAFF.

The gene calls are TRBV7-8 and TRBJ2-7; possible D gene TRBD1, 5 bases. The ends were cut back, 7 bases at V and 2 bases at J, with 18 bases in the middle. Germline V gene sequence: CDR1 SGHVS, CDR2 FQNEAQ. The CDR3 is 15 residues long. The CDR3 bases are TGTGCCAGCACCATTCGGCAGGGTCCCACCTACGAGCAGTACTTC. Amino acid sequence: CASTIRQGPTYEQYF.

V gene TRBV6-8 combines with J gene TRBJ2-5; 13 bases fit TRBD2. V lost 6 bases to trimming and J lost 1 base; unmatched junction nucleotides: 5. From germline, CDR1 is MNHGY and CDR2 SAAAGT. The CDR3 runs 16 residues. In DNA form, the CDR3 reads TGTGCCAGCAGGTCCGGGACTAGCGGGATCCAAGAGACCCAGTACTTC. It translates to CASRSGTSGIQETQYF.

The V and J genes are TRBV10-3 and TRBJ2-4; 10 bases match TRBD2. The J call may be faulty, since TRBJ2-1 better matches the DNA end. The CDR3 spans 15 residues. The germline V gene encodes CDR1 ENHRY and CDR2 SYGVKD. The CDR3 DNA is TGTGCCATCAGGGTGGAGCGGGAGGGCCCAAGTGAGCAGTTCTTC. Encoded protein: CAIRVEREGPSEQFF.

This clonotype has just a few counts. This chain uses TRBV27 with TRBJ2-1; TRBD1 matches at 9 bases. Germline CDR1 reads MNHEY; CDR2 reads SMNVEV (reference sequence). The junction had 7 bases not matched to a gene; V was cut back by 7 bases and J by 3 bases. The CDR3 consists of 15 residues. The CDR3 DNA follows: TGTGCCAGCATCAACAGGGGGCTCTACTACAATGAGCAGTTCTTC. Translation: CASINRGLYYNEQFF.

This chain joins TRBV6-1 and TRBJ2-3; D uncertain. This CDR3 spans 15 amino acids. The germline V gene encodes CDR1 MNHNS and CDR2 SASEGT. V lost 7 bases and J 0 bases, leaving 14 bases between the germline ends. CDR3 nucleotides: TGTGCCAGCATGTCGACGATATCTAGCACAGATACGCAGTATTTT. Amino acids: CASMSTISSTDTQYF.